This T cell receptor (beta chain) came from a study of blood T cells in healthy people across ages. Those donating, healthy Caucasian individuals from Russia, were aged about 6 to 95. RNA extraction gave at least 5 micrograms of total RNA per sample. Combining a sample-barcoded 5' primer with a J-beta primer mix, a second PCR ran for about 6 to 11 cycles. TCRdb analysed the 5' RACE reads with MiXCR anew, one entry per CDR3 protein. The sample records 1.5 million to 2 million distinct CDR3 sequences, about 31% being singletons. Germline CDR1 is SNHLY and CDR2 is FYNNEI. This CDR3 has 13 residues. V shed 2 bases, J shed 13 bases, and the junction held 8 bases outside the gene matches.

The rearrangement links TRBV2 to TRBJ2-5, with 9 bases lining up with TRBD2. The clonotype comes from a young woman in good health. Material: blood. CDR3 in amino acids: CASSENKGLAVYF. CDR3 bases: TGTGCCAGCAGTGAAAATAAGGGACTAGCAGTGTACTTC.